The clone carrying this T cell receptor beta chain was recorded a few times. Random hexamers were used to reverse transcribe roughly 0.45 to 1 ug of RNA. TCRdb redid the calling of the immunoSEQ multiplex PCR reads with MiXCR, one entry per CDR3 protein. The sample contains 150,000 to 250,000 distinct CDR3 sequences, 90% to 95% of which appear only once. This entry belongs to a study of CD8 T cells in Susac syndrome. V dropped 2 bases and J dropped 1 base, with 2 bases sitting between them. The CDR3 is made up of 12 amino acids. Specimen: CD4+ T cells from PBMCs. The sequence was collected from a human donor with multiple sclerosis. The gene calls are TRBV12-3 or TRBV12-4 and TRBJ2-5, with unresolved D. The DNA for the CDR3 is TGTGCCAGCAGTTTAAGCCAAGAGACCCAGTACTTC. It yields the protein CASSLSQETQYF.